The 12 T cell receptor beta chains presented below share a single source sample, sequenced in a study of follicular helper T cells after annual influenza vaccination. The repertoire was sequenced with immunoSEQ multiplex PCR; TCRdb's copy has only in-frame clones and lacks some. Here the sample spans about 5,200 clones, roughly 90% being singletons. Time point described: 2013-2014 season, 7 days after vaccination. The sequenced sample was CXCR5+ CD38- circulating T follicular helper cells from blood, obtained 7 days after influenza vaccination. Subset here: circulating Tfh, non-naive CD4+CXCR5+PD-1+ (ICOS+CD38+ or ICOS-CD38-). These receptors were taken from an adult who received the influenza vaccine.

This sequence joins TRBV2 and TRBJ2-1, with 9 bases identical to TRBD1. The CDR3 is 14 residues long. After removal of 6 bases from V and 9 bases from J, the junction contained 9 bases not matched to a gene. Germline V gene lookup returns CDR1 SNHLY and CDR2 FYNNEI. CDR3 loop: CASRPPGQGGEQFF. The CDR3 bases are TGTGCCAGCAGACCACCGGGACAGGGCGGTGAGCAGTTCTTC.

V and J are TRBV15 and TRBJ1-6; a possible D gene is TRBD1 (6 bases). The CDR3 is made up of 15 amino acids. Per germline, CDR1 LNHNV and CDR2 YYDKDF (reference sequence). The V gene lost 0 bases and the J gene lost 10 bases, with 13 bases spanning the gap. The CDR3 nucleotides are TGTGCCACCAGCAGAGACCGGGGGGCGGAATCACCCCTCCACTTT. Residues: CATSRDRGAESPLHF. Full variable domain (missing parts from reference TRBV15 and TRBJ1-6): DAMVIQNPRYQVTQFGKPVTLSCSQTLNHNVMYWYQQKSSQAPKLLFHYYDKDFNNEADTPDNFQSRRPNTSFCFLDIRSPGLGDTAMYLCATSRDRGAESPLHFGNGTRLTVT.

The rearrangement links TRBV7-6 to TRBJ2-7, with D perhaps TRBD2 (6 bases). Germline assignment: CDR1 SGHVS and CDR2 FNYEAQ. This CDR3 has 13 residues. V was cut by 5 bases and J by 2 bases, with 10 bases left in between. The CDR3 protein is CASSASDPYEQYF. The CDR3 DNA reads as TGTGCCAGCAGCGCTAGCGATCCCTACGAGCAGTACTTC.

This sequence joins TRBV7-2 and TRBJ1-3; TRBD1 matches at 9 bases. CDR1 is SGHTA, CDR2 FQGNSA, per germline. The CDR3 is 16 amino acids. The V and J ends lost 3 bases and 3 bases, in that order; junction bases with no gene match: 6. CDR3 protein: CASSFGRTGVGNTIYF. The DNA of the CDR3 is TGTGCCAGCAGCTTCGGTAGGACAGGGGTTGGAAACACCATATATTTT.

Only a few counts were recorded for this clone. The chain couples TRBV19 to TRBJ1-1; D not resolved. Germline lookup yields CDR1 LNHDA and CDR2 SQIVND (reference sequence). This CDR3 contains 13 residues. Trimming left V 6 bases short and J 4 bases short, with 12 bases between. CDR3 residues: CASRIRETTEAFF. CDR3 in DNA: TGTGCCAGTAGGATCCGGGAGACCACTGAAGCTTTCTTT.

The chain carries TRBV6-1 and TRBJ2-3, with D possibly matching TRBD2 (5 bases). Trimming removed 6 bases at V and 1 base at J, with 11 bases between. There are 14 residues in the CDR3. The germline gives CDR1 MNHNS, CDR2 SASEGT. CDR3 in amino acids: CASRTGEGTDTQYF. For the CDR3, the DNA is TGTGCCAGCAGGACCGGGGAAGGCACAGATACGCAGTATTTT.

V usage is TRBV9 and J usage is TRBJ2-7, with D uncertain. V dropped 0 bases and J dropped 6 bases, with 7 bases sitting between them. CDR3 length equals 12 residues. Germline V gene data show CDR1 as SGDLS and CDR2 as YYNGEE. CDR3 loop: CASSVGGSEQYF. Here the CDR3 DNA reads TGTGCCAGCAGCGTAGGAGGCAGCGAGCAGTACTTC.

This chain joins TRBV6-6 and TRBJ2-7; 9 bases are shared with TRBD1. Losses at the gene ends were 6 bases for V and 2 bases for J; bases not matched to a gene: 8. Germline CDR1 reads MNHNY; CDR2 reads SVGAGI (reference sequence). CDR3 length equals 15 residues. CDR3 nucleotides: TGTGCCAGCAGGACCCGGGACAGGGACCCCTACGAGCAGTACTTC. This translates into CASRTRDRDPYEQYF.

The CDR3 sequence is CASSPNRDTQYF. The CDR3 DNA follows: TGTGCCAGCTCACCAAATCGAGATACGCAGTATTTT. The chain has TRBV18 and TRBJ2-3; D uncertain. This CDR3 comprises 12 residues. Germline V gene sequence: CDR1 KGHSH, CDR2 LQKENI. V was shortened by 2 bases and J by 5 bases, with 5 bases between the two germline ends. The whole variable domain, filled in from reference TRBV18 and TRBJ2-3, reads NAGVMQNPRHLVRRRGQEARLRCSPMKGHSHVYWYRQLPEEGLKFMVYLQKENIIDESGMPKERFSAEFPKEGPSILRIQQVVRGDSAAYFCASSPNRDTQYFGPGTRLTVL.

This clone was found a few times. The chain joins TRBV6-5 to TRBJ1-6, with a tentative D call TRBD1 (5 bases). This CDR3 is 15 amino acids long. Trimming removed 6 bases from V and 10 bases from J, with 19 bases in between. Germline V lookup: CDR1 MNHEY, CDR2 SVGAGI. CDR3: CASRDLGGARSPLHF. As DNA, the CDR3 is TGTGCCAGCAGGGACCTAGGCGGGGCGCGATCACCCCTCCACTTT.

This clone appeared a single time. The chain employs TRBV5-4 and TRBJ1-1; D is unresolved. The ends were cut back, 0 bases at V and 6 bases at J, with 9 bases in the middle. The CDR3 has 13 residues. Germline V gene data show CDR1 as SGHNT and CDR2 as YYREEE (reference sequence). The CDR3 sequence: CASSLDAGSEAFF. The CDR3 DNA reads TGTGCCAGCAGCTTGGATGCGGGATCTGAAGCTTTCTTT.

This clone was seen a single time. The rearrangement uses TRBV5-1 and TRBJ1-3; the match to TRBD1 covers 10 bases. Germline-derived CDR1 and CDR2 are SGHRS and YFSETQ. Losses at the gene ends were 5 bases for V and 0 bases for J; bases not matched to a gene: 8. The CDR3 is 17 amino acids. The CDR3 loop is CASRTGTGAHSGNTIYF. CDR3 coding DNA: TGCGCCAGCAGAACCGGGACAGGGGCTCACTCTGGAAACACCATATATTTT. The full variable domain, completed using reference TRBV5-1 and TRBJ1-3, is KAGVTQTPRYLIKTRGQQVTLSCSPISGHRSVSWYQQTPGQGLQFLFEYFSETQRNKGNFPGRFSGRQFSNSRSEMNVSTLELGDSALYLCASRTGTGAHSGNTIYFGEGSWLTVV.